This T cell receptor (beta chain) was captured by sequencing in a study of T cells in Graves' hyperthyroidism and ophthalmopathy. Amplification targeted TCR beta CDR3 regions from RNA transcripts. The HTBI primer set served for first-round RT-PCR of the TCR CDR3. TCRdb itself ran the multiplex PCR reads through MiXCR, one entry per CDR3 protein. The sample includes approximately 870,000 distinct CDR3 sequences, about two fifths of them seen just once. Ten or more counts support this clonotype. Sequences were obtained from blood. This TCR was sampled from a man aged 18 to 29 with Graves' hyperthyroidism.

CDR3 in DNA: TGTGCCAGCAGGGGGGCGTCTCATGGCTACACCTTC. Translated: CASRGASHGYTF. V usage is TRBV9 and J usage is TRBJ1-2; possible D gene TRBD1, 6 bases. V was trimmed by 5 bases and J by 6 bases, leaving 11 bases between them. The CDR3 runs 12 residues. The germline V gene encodes CDR1 SGDLS and CDR2 YYNGEE.